The 3 T cell receptor beta chains in this list originate from one sample, sequenced in a study of blood T cell repertoires in COVID-19. Sequencing used immunoSEQ multiplex PCR; TCRdb keeps in-frame clones, though not all of them. The sample holds about 150,000 clones, more than 75% seen once. Sequenced input: PBMCs or T cells enriched from blood (not recorded which). These receptors originate from a woman aged 45-60 years who had recovered from COVID-19.

The genes are TRBV5-1 and TRBJ1-3, with D unresolved. The V end was cut by 0 bases, the J end by 0 bases, with 7 bases between. Germline loops: CDR1 SGHRS, CDR2 YFSETQ. The CDR3 has 15 amino acids. The CDR3 sequence: CASSLDGGSGNTIYF. For the CDR3, the DNA is TGCGCCAGCAGCTTGGATGGAGGCTCTGGAAACACCATATATTTT.

This chain uses TRBV27 with TRBJ2-3, with 11 bases that match TRBD2. The length of the CDR3 is 19 residues. The germline V gene has CDR1 MNHEY and CDR2 SMNVEV (reference sequence). Trimming cost V 5 bases and J 1 base; bases outside gene matches: 14. CDR3 nucleotides: TGTGCCAGCAGTCCTATAGGTGGGACTAGCGGTGGTGGCACAGATACGCAGTATTTT. Its protein is CASSPIGGTSGGGTDTQYF.

The chain uses TRBV5-1 and TRBJ2-7, with TRBD2 matching over 10 bases. The CDR3 extends over 15 amino acids. CDR1 is SGHRS and CDR2 is YFSETQ in the germline V gene. Germline trimming cut 4 bases from V and 3 bases from J; bases unmatched to any gene: 7. CDR3 nucleotides: TGCGCCAGCAGCCCAAATAGCGGGGGGATCTACGAGCAGTACGTC. This encodes CASSPNSGGIYEQYV.